Sequencing of this T cell receptor beta chain was carried out in a study of blood T cells in healthy people across ages. V lost 6 bases, J lost 3 bases, and 12 bases stayed unmatched. Germline V CDR1 and CDR2: SGHVS, FQNEAQ. The CDR3 extends over 16 amino acids. The authors ran a second PCR of 7 to 11 cycles using a sample-barcoded 5' primer and a J-beta primer mix. TCRdb re-called the 5' RACE reads through MiXCR, storing one row per CDR3 protein. The sample yields a few hundred thousand distinct CDR3 sequences, about 28% seen once. The data also belong to a second study, concerning T cells of mothers and their children.

The V and J genes are TRBV7-8 and TRBJ2-7; 9 bases match TRBD1. Sequenced input: blood. The TCR originated in a boy aged 2 to 10 in good health. CDR3 coding DNA: TGTGCCAGCAGAGCCACCGGGACAGGGAATATCTACGAGCAGTACTTC. Translated: CASRATGTGNIYEQYF.